This is a list of T cell receptor beta chains from one sample in a study of shared clonotypes between healthy human individuals. The protocol was immunoSEQ multiplex PCR, while the TCRdb copy is restricted to in-frame clones and leaves out a portion. The sample carries about 2 million clones, 85% to 95% recorded once. The sequenced material came from naive CD4+ T cells sorted from blood. These receptors came from a man between 18 and 35 years old in good health. Each CDR3 is given with its conserved first and last residue. D genes are given only for firm matches. A row's size may be missing; if present it is once, few, many or a size class.

clone_size: -
j_call: TRBJ1-2
v_call: TRBV27
d_call: -
cdr3_aa: CASSSEIQGTDGYTF
cdr3_nt: TGTGCCAGCAGTTCCGAAATACAGGGTACGGATGGCTACACCTTC

clone_size: -
j_call: TRBJ1-5
v_call: TRBV18
d_call: -
cdr3_aa: CASSPGGRGPQPQHF
cdr3_nt: TGTGCCAGCTCACCAGGGGGCAGGGGCCCTCAGCCCCAGCATTTT

clone_size: -
j_call: TRBJ1-2
v_call: TRBV5-1
d_call: TRBD1
cdr3_aa: CASSSTGGVGQGYTF
cdr3_nt: TGCGCCAGCAGCTCTACAGGGGGCGTAGGGCAAGGCTACACCTTC

clone_size: -
j_call: TRBJ1-2
v_call: TRBV12-5
d_call: -
cdr3_aa: CASGLQGNYGYTF
cdr3_nt: TGTGCTAGTGGTCTACAGGGAAACTATGGCTACACCTTC

clone_size: once
j_call: TRBJ2-7
v_call: TRBV4-3
d_call: -
cdr3_aa: CASSQDRTLPYEQYF
cdr3_nt: TGCGCCAGCAGCCAAGATCGGACATTACCCTACGAGCAGTACTTC

clone_size: -
j_call: TRBJ1-6
v_call: TRBV15
d_call: -
cdr3_aa: CATSRVGANYNSPLHF
cdr3_nt: TGTGCCACCAGCAGAGTAGGGGCAAACTATAATTCACCCCTCCACTTT

clone_size: -
j_call: TRBJ2-1
v_call: TRBV4-1
d_call: TRBD1
cdr3_aa: CASSAAGTDLYNEQFF
cdr3_nt: TGCGCCAGCAGCGCAGCCGGGACAGATCTTTACAATGAGCAGTTCTTC

clone_size: -
j_call: TRBJ2-4
v_call: TRBV5-1
d_call: TRBD1
cdr3_aa: CASSSDRDLAKNIQYF
cdr3_nt: TGCGCCAGCAGCTCAGACAGGGATCTAGCCAAAAACATTCAGTACTTC

clone_size: -
j_call: TRBJ2-7
v_call: TRBV2
d_call: TRBD2
cdr3_aa: CASGPGLAGVYEQYF
cdr3_nt: TGTGCCAGCGGTCCCGGACTAGCGGGAGTCTACGAGCAGTACTTC

clone_size: -
j_call: TRBJ1-4
v_call: TRBV6-6
d_call: TRBD1
cdr3_aa: CASSTGQGVINEKLFF
cdr3_nt: TGTGCCAGCAGTACGGGACAGGGGGTTATTAATGAAAAACTGTTTTTT

clone_size: few
j_call: TRBJ2-3
v_call: TRBV9
d_call: -
cdr3_aa: CASSVTSTDTQYF
cdr3_nt: TGTGCCAGCAGCGTCACTAGCACAGATACGCAGTATTTT

clone_size: -
j_call: TRBJ2-3
v_call: TRBV7-6
d_call: -
cdr3_aa: CASSLIAEDTQYF
cdr3_nt: TGTGCCAGCAGCTTAATAGCGGAAGATACGCAGTATTTT

clone_size: few
j_call: TRBJ2-7
v_call: TRBV27
d_call: TRBD2
cdr3_aa: CASSLSSGRARLSYEQYF
cdr3_nt: TGTGCCAGCAGTTTGAGTAGCGGGAGGGCCCGACTCTCCTACGAGCAGTACTTC

clone_size: -
j_call: TRBJ1-2
v_call: TRBV5-1
d_call: -
cdr3_aa: CASSLADLPGHGYTF
cdr3_nt: TGCGCCAGCAGCTTGGCCGACCTTCCGGGCCATGGCTACACCTTC

clone_size: -
j_call: TRBJ1-4
v_call: TRBV18
d_call: TRBD1
cdr3_aa: CASSPGVGDRANEKLFF
cdr3_nt: TGTGCCAGCTCACCAGGCGTCGGAGACAGGGCTAATGAAAAACTGTTTTTT

clone_size: -
j_call: TRBJ2-7
v_call: TRBV5-1
d_call: TRBD2
cdr3_aa: CASSLVSSGTYEQYF
cdr3_nt: TGCGCCAGCAGCTTGGTATCTAGCGGCACCTACGAGCAGTACTTC

clone_size: -
j_call: TRBJ1-1
v_call: TRBV6-6
d_call: -
cdr3_aa: CASSYAQGEAFF
cdr3_nt: TGTGCCAGCAGTTACGCACAGGGAGAAGCTTTCTTT

clone_size: -
j_call: TRBJ1-2
v_call: TRBV28
d_call: -
cdr3_aa: CASSFIGGQSNYGYTF
cdr3_nt: TGTGCCAGCAGTTTTATCGGGGGCCAGTCTAACTATGGCTACACCTTC

clone_size: -
j_call: TRBJ2-1
v_call: TRBV7-3
d_call: -
cdr3_aa: CASSLGAASYNEQFF
cdr3_nt: TGTGCCAGCAGCTTAGGGGCGGCCTCCTACAATGAGCAGTTCTTC

clone_size: -
j_call: TRBJ1-6
v_call: TRBV28
d_call: -
cdr3_aa: CASSLLMGNSPLHF
cdr3_nt: TGTGCCAGCAGTTTATTGATGGGGAATTCACCCCTCCACTTT

clone_size: -
j_call: TRBJ1-2
v_call: TRBV18
d_call: -
cdr3_aa: CASSPPGYYGYTF
cdr3_nt: TGTGCCAGCTCACCACCAGGATACTATGGCTACACCTTC

clone_size: -
j_call: TRBJ2-2
v_call: TRBV5-6
d_call: -
cdr3_aa: CASSFASVGELFF
cdr3_nt: TGTGCCAGCAGCTTCGCATCAGTCGGGGAGCTGTTTTTT

clone_size: once
j_call: TRBJ2-2
v_call: TRBV6-1
d_call: -
cdr3_aa: CASSDVSGTNTGELFF
cdr3_nt: TGTGCCAGCAGTGATGTTTCAGGGACGAACACCGGGGAGCTGTTTTTT

clone_size: -
j_call: TRBJ1-5
v_call: TRBV4-2
d_call: -
cdr3_aa: CASSQDAGGPNQPQHF
cdr3_nt: TGTGCCAGCAGCCAAGATGCGGGGGGTCCCAATCAGCCCCAGCATTTT

clone_size: -
j_call: TRBJ2-3
v_call: TRBV6-1
d_call: -
cdr3_aa: CASTYWRTSTDTQYF
cdr3_nt: TGTGCCAGCACCTACTGGAGAACTAGCACAGATACGCAGTATTTT

clone_size: -
j_call: TRBJ2-6
v_call: TRBV7-9
d_call: -
cdr3_aa: CASSLDSVFGANVLTF
cdr3_nt: TGTGCCAGCAGCTTAGATTCGGTATTTGGGGCCAACGTCCTGACTTTC

clone_size: -
j_call: TRBJ1-1
v_call: TRBV5-1
d_call: TRBD1
cdr3_aa: CASSTGGTNTEAFF
cdr3_nt: TGCGCCAGCAGTACAGGGGGCACTAACACTGAAGCTTTCTTT

clone_size: -
j_call: TRBJ2-3
v_call: TRBV19
d_call: -
cdr3_aa: CATTEAGPDTQYF
cdr3_nt: TGTGCCACCACCGAGGCAGGGCCAGATACGCAGTATTTT

clone_size: -
j_call: TRBJ1-2
v_call: TRBV19
d_call: -
cdr3_aa: CASSIVGKTWNYGYTF
cdr3_nt: TGTGCCAGTAGTATAGTAGGGAAGACTTGGAACTATGGCTACACCTTC

clone_size: -
j_call: TRBJ2-7
v_call: TRBV5-1
d_call: TRBD1
cdr3_aa: CASSPKERGPSMRYEQYF
cdr3_nt: TGCGCCAGCAGCCCAAAAGAGAGGGGGCCGTCCATGAGGTACGAGCAGTACTTC

clone_size: -
j_call: TRBJ2-7
v_call: TRBV19
d_call: TRBD2
cdr3_aa: CASSLVAGETHEQYF
cdr3_nt: TGTGCCAGTAGCCTGGTAGCGGGAGAGACCCACGAGCAGTACTTC

clone_size: -
j_call: TRBJ1-2
v_call: TRBV10-2
d_call: -
cdr3_aa: CASREEGQPHYGYTF
cdr3_nt: TGCGCCAGCAGGGAGGAAGGGCAGCCCCACTATGGCTACACCTTC

clone_size: -
j_call: TRBJ1-5
v_call: TRBV5-1
d_call: -
cdr3_aa: CASSLDGGNQPQHF
cdr3_nt: TGCGCCAGCAGCTTGGACGGGGGAAATCAGCCCCAGCATTTT

clone_size: -
j_call: TRBJ1-4
v_call: TRBV2
d_call: -
cdr3_aa: CASSTQGGKLFF
cdr3_nt: TGTGCCAGCAGTACCCAAGGGGGGAAACTGTTTTTT

clone_size: -
j_call: TRBJ1-6
v_call: TRBV9
d_call: -
cdr3_aa: CASSAAEKLGAGPLHF
cdr3_nt: TGTGCCAGCAGCGCAGCCGAAAAGCTGGGCGCTGGGCCCCTCCACTTT

clone_size: -
j_call: TRBJ1-3
v_call: TRBV5-1
d_call: -
cdr3_aa: CASISVQQAAGNTIYF
cdr3_nt: TGCGCCAGCATAAGTGTACAGCAGGCAGCTGGAAACACCATATATTTT

clone_size: -
j_call: TRBJ1-5
v_call: TRBV2
d_call: -
cdr3_aa: CASSERVLDQPQHF
cdr3_nt: TGTGCCAGCAGTGAAAGGGTCCTGGATCAGCCCCAGCATTTT

clone_size: -
j_call: TRBJ2-7
v_call: TRBV6-1
d_call: -
cdr3_aa: CASSERWRYEQYF
cdr3_nt: TGTGCCAGCAGTGAAAGGTGGAGATACGAGCAGTACTTC

clone_size: -
j_call: TRBJ1-4
v_call: TRBV10-3
d_call: -
cdr3_aa: CAARAPGGGEKLFF
cdr3_nt: TGTGCCGCACGCGCTCCTGGGGGAGGCGAAAAACTGTTTTTT

clone_size: -
j_call: TRBJ1-1
v_call: TRBV29-1
d_call: -
cdr3_aa: CSVERGLMNTEAFF
cdr3_nt: TGCAGCGTTGAGCGGGGTCTCATGAACACTGAAGCTTTCTTT

clone_size: once
j_call: TRBJ2-1
v_call: TRBV5-1
d_call: TRBD2
cdr3_aa: CASSSRQAGGFEQFF
cdr3_nt: TGCGCCAGCAGCTCTCGTCAAGCGGGAGGGTTTGAGCAGTTCTTC

clone_size: -
j_call: TRBJ2-7
v_call: TRBV28
d_call: -
cdr3_aa: CASSLGWFGYEQYF
cdr3_nt: TGTGCCAGCAGTTTGGGGTGGTTTGGCTACGAGCAGTACTTC

clone_size: -
j_call: TRBJ2-2
v_call: TRBV7-3
d_call: -
cdr3_aa: CASSSPRTGELFF
cdr3_nt: TGTGCCAGCAGCTCCCCCAGAACCGGGGAGCTGTTTTTT

clone_size: -
j_call: TRBJ1-6
v_call: TRBV18
d_call: -
cdr3_aa: CASSQGPNSPLHF
cdr3_nt: TGTGCCAGCTCGCAGGGGCCGAATTCACCCCTCCACTTT

clone_size: -
j_call: TRBJ1-2
v_call: TRBV2
d_call: TRBD1
cdr3_aa: CASSEKTGTDGYTF
cdr3_nt: TGTGCCAGCAGTGAGAAGACAGGGACGGACGGCTACACCTTC

clone_size: -
j_call: TRBJ1-2
v_call: TRBV30
d_call: TRBD1
cdr3_aa: CAWSKPPGQGERGYTF
cdr3_nt: TGTGCCTGGAGTAAGCCCCCGGGACAGGGAGAACGTGGCTACACCTTC

clone_size: -
j_call: TRBJ2-7
v_call: TRBV11-2
d_call: -
cdr3_aa: CASSLGTPSQYF
cdr3_nt: TGTGCCAGCAGCTTAGGGACGCCAAGCCAGTACTTC

clone_size: -
j_call: TRBJ1-6
v_call: TRBV6-5
d_call: TRBD1
cdr3_aa: CASSYGTVSPLHF
cdr3_nt: TGTGCCAGCAGTTACGGGACAGTCTCACCCCTCCACTTT

clone_size: -
j_call: TRBJ2-5
v_call: TRBV7-7
d_call: -
cdr3_aa: CASSTDKGQETQYF
cdr3_nt: TGTGCTAGCAGCACGGACAAGGGACAAGAGACCCAGTACTTC